Sequencing of this TCR beta chain was carried out in a study of cytomegalovirus exposure and HLA in healthy donors. The CDR3 runs to 13 residues. Germline V gene data show CDR1 as ENHRY and CDR2 as SYGVKD. V was trimmed by 6 bases and J by 4 bases, leaving 12 bases between them. Method: immunoSEQ multiplex PCR; TCRdb's copy keeps in-frame clones and lacks some. In the table there are tens of thousands of clones, over 90% of which are singletons. The sequenced sample was PBMCs. The V gene is TRBV10-3, the J gene TRBJ2-5; possibly TRBD1 for D (5 bases). This TCR was sampled from a woman aged 18-29 years in good health and CMV-seropositive. As DNA, the CDR3 is TGTGCCATCAGGGCAAGTCAGGGAGAGACCCAGTACTTC. Its protein product is CAIRASQGETQYF.